This TCR beta chain emerged from a study of cytomegalovirus exposure and HLA in healthy donors. PCR used 60 Vbeta primers and 13 Jbeta primers. Clones were read by immunoSEQ multiplex PCR, and TCRdb kept only the in-frame ones, dropping some. The sample lists approximately 180,000 clones; 77% were seen once. Per germline, CDR1 MNHEY and CDR2 SMNVEV (reference sequence). The CDR3 contains 15 residues. The V and J ends lost 0 bases and 0 bases respectively, with 3 bases between them. The rearrangement links TRBV27 to TRBJ2-6; D unresolved. What was sequenced was PBMCs. This TCR came from a woman between 25 and 40 years old in good health and CMV-seropositive. The CDR3 loop is CASSLSISGANVLTF. The CDR3 DNA is TGTGCCAGCAGTTTATCCATCTCTGGGGCCAACGTCCTGACTTTC.